This entry lists 20 T cell receptor beta chains sequenced from one sample in a study of shared clonotypes between healthy human individuals. TCRdb keeps only in-frame clones here, not all; method: immunoSEQ multiplex PCR. The sample has hundreds of thousands of clones, roughly 77% seen once. The sequenced sample consisted of PBMCs. The receptor set was obtained from a woman aged 40 to 55 in good health. Some clones in this sample may be carry-over from other donors' samples.

The V gene is TRBV10-3, the J gene TRBJ2-1; no definite D call. Trimming pared 3 bases from V and 5 bases from J, leaving 8 bases between. This CDR3 has 13 residues. From germline, CDR1 is ENHRY and CDR2 SYGVKD. CDR3 region: CAISDRTDNEQFF. The CDR3, as DNA: TGTGCCATCAGTGACCGGACGGACAATGAGCAGTTCTTC.

The chain links TRBV7-9 to TRBJ2-1; 7 nucleotides line up with TRBD2. The V and J ends lost 5 bases and 3 bases, in that order; junction bases with no gene match: 1. Germline V gene lookup returns CDR1 SEHNR and CDR2 FQNEAQ (reference sequence). The CDR3 spans 13 residues. CDR3 sequence reads: CASSRTSYNEQFF. The CDR3 nucleotides are TGTGCCAGCAGCCGGACTAGCTACAATGAGCAGTTCTTC.

This clone was seen a single time. The V gene is TRBV18, the J gene TRBJ1-1; no reliable D call. In germline, CDR1 is KGHSH, CDR2 LQKENI. Trimming stripped 5 bases from V and 4 bases from J, with 11 bases between. The CDR3 loop spans 13 amino acids. The CDR3 nucleotides read TGTGCCAGCTCAAGTGAGAGGAGCACTGAAGCTTTCTTT. Its translation is CASSSERSTEAFF.

The gene calls are TRBV27 and TRBJ2-7, with D perhaps matching TRBD2 (5 bases). The germline gives CDR1 MNHEY, CDR2 SMNVEV (reference sequence). This CDR3 has 12 residues. Trimming removed 8 bases at V and 2 bases at J, with 10 bases between. The CDR3 reads CASGESAYEQYF. The CDR3 nucleotides are TGTGCCAGCGGGGAGAGCGCCTACGAGCAGTACTTC.

The J gene is TRBJ2-2, the V gene TRBV6-4, with D possibly TRBD2 on 5 matching bases. Trimming took 6 bases from V and 3 from J, leaving 17 bases between them. The length of the CDR3 is 16 residues. Germline V CDR1 and CDR2: MRHNA, SNTAGT. DNA of the CDR3: TGTGCCAGCAGCGGGGAAGTTGCGCGGGACACCGGGGAGCTGTTTTTT. Translating gives CASSGEVARDTGELFF.

The gene calls are TRBV11-2 and TRBJ2-3, with 7 bases aligning to TRBD1. V was pared by 7 bases and J by 4 bases, with 5 bases of the junction left unmatched. This CDR3 is built from 13 residues. Germline V CDR1 and CDR2: SGHAT, FQNNGV. CDR3 DNA: TGTGCCAGCAACAAGGGGGCGGCAGATACGCAGTATTTT. Protein sequence: CASNKGAADTQYF.

This chain connects TRBV6-1 to TRBJ2-5, with 8 bases matching TRBD2. V was pared by 4 bases and J by 4 bases, with 11 bases of the junction left unmatched. In germline, CDR1 is MNHNS, CDR2 SASEGT. The CDR3 sequence is 16 residues long. The CDR3 is CASSASTAGGVETQYF. DNA of the CDR3: TGTGCCAGCAGTGCCTCCACCGCGGGAGGAGTAGAGACCCAGTACTTC.

The rearrangement links TRBV30 to TRBJ2-7; 9 bases map to TRBD1. J gave up 1 base and V 3 bases, and 4 bases lay outside the gene matches. Germline-derived CDR1 and CDR2 are GTSNPN and SVGIG (reference sequence). CDR3 length: 14 amino acids. DNA for the CDR3: TGTGCCTGGAGCCTGGGGACAGGGTCCTACGAGCAGTACTTC. The encoded protein is CAWSLGTGSYEQYF.

This chain uses TRBV2 with TRBJ2-5; either TRBD1 or TRBD2 may supply D (5 bases each). The CDR3 sequence is 12 residues long. Trimming took off 8 bases at V and 1 base at J, with 8 bases between the two ends. Germline loops: CDR1 SNHLY, CDR2 FYNNEI. CDR3 sequence (DNA): TGTGCCAGCGGGGGAGTCCAAGAGACCCAGTACTTC. This codes for CASGGVQETQYF. Drawing the rest from reference TRBV2 and TRBJ2-5, the complete variable domain is EPEVTQTPSHQVTQMGQEVILRCVPISNHLYFYWYRQILGQKVEFLVSFYNNEISEKSEIFDDQFSVERPDGSNFTLKIRSTKLEDSAMYFCASGGVQETQYFGPGTRLLVL.

The J gene is TRBJ2-1, the V gene TRBV5-4; 7 bases match TRBD1. Germline values: CDR1 SGHNT, CDR2 YYREEE (reference sequence). V lost 4 bases to trimming and J lost 2 bases; unmatched junction nucleotides: 9. This CDR3 contains 16 residues. The CDR3 protein is CASSPPYRGTYNEQFF. In DNA form, the CDR3 reads TGTGCCAGCAGCCCACCCTACAGGGGTACCTACAATGAGCAGTTCTTC. The full variable domain, in which reference TRBV5-4 and TRBJ2-1 provide the parts outside the CDR3, is ETGVTQSPTHLIKTRGQQVTLRCSSQSGHNTVSWYQQALGQGPQFIFQYYREEENGRGNFPPRFSGLQFPNYSSELNVNALELDDSALYLCASSPPYRGTYNEQFFGPGTRLTVL.

The chain uses TRBV7-2 and TRBJ2-1; 13 nucleotides align to TRBD2. This CDR3 region has 18 residues. CDR1 is SGHTA, CDR2 FQGNSA, per germline. The V segment lost 1 base and the J segment 9 bases; nucleotides outside the gene matches: 12. The CDR3 spells CASSLGPLTSGRIVEQFF. For the CDR3, the DNA is TGTGCCAGCAGCTTAGGGCCCTTGACTAGCGGGAGGATTGTTGAGCAGTTCTTC.

This clone occurred many times. The rearrangement uses TRBV7-9 and TRBJ2-7; TRBD1 is a possible D gene (5 bases). There are 12 residues in the CDR3. Looked up from germline, CDR1 is SEHNR and CDR2 is FQNEAQ (reference sequence). V shed 5 bases and J shed 4 bases, with 9 bases lying between them. The CDR3 region is CASSIDSYEQYF. CDR3 DNA: TGTGCCAGCAGCATCGACAGTTACGAGCAGTACTTC.

A note on this clone: This specimen includes other DNA sequences encoding the same CDR3. The gene calls are TRBV28 and TRBJ1-5; D is perhaps TRBD1 (6 bases). Between the trimmed V and J ends, which lost 2 bases and 4 bases, there was a span of 9 bases. The germline V gene has CDR1 MDHEN and CDR2 SYDVKM. This CDR3 has 14 residues. CDR3 nucleotides: TGTGCCAGCAGTTTAACAGGGCCTAATCAGCCCCAGCATTTT. This sequence encodes CASSLTGPNQPQHF.

To note about this clone: In the same sample, other DNA sequences code for this CDR3. The CDR3 protein is CASSGGNQPQHF. CDR3 coding DNA: TGTGCCAGCAGTGGAGGCAATCAGCCCCAGCATTTT. The chain combines TRBV2 with TRBJ1-5; D is unresolved. V dropped 4 bases and J dropped 2 bases, with 3 bases sitting between them. The CDR3 has 12 residues. The germline V gene has CDR1 SNHLY and CDR2 FYNNEI.

A remark on this clone: Its ends do not fully match the called genes, so a read error is possible. The CDR3 loop is CARSLAGAVEAFF. The DNA of the CDR3 is TGTGCCAGAAGCTTAGCCGGGGCCGTTGAAGCTTTCTTT. The chain is built from TRBV7-2 and TRBJ1-1; D perhaps matches TRBD1 (5 bases). Per germline, CDR1 SGHTA and CDR2 FQGNSA. There are 13 residues in the CDR3.

This clone was seen many times. The chain combines TRBV5-1 with TRBJ2-7; the D gene is possibly TRBD2 (6 bases). The V end lost 7 bases, the J end lost 3 bases, and 17 bases lay between the germline ends. Per the germline V gene, CDR1 is SGHRS and CDR2 is YFSETQ. The CDR3 extends over 14 amino acids. The CDR3 sequence: CASRPLPGVYEQYF. The CDR3 DNA follows: TGCGCCAGCCGCCCCCTGCCGGGGGTCTACGAGCAGTACTTC.

The V call is TRBV7-6, the J call TRBJ1-4, with D possibly being TRBD1 (6 bases). Germline V lookup: CDR1 SGHVS, CDR2 FNYEAQ. The length of the CDR3 is 12 residues. V lost 5 bases to trimming and J lost 10 bases, with 11 bases between them. CDR3 in DNA: TGTGCCAGCAGCAACCAGGGGACAAAACTGTTTTTT. Translated, it gives CASSNQGTKLFF. The full variable domain, its missing parts supplied by reference TRBV7-6 and TRBJ1-4, is GAGVSQSPRYKVTKRGQDVALRCDPISGHVSLYWYRQALGQGPEFLTYFNYEAQQDKSGLPNDRFSAERPEGSISTLTIQRTEQRDSAMYRCASSNQGTKLFFGSGTQLSVL.

This clone was recorded a few times. The CDR3 protein is CASSLDRALVTFF. The CDR3 nucleotides read TGTGCCAGCAGTTTGGACAGGGCCCTGGTGACTTTCTTT. This chain uses TRBV28 with TRBJ1-1; TRBD1 agrees at 8 bases. Germline assignment: CDR1 MDHEN and CDR2 SYDVKM. The CDR3 spans 13 residues. The trim removed 3 bases at V and 12 bases at J, leaving 9 bases unmatched.

The chain uses TRBV7-2 and TRBJ2-7, with D maybe TRBD1 (6 bases). The CDR3 is 14 residues long. Germline V gene sequence: CDR1 SGHTA, CDR2 FQGNSA. Deletions cut 1 base from V and 6 bases from J, with 13 bases between. The DNA of the CDR3 is TGTGCCAGCAGCTTAGTCGGGACATCAGGCGAGCAGTACTTC. Its translation: CASSLVGTSGEQYF. Looking up the rest from reference TRBV7-2 and TRBJ2-7 gives the full variable domain: GAGVSQSPSNKVTEKGKDVELRCDPISGHTALYWYRQSLGQGLEFLIYFQGNSAPDKSGLPSDRFSAERTGGSVSTLTIQRTQQEDSAVYLCASSLVGTSGEQYFGPGTRLTVT.

This clone was seen more than once but under ten times. The genes are TRBV5-6 and TRBJ2-7; 8 nucleotides line up with TRBD1. CDR3 length equals 16 residues. J lost 4 bases, V lost 1 base, and 10 bases had no gene match. In germline, CDR1 is SGHDT, CDR2 YYEEEE. For the CDR3, the DNA is TGTGCCAGCAGCTTGCGGACAGGGTTTCTCGTGTACGAGCAGTACTTC. This gives the protein CASSLRTGFLVYEQYF.